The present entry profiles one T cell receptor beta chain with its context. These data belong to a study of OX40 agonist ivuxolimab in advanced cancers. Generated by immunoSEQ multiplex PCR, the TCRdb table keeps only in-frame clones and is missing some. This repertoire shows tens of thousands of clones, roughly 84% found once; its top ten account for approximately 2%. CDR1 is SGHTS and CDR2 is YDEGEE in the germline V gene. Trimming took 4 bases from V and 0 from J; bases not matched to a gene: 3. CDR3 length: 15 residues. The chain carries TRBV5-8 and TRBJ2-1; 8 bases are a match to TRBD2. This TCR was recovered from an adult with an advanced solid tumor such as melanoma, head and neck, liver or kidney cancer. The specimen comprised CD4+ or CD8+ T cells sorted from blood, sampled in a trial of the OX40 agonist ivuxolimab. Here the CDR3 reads CASSQRGSSYNEQFF. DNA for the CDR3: TGTGCCAGCAGCCAGCGGGGGAGCTCCTACAATGAGCAGTTCTTC.